This TCR beta chain originates from a study of OX40 agonist ivuxolimab in advanced cancers. Libraries were prepared by immunoSEQ multiplex PCR; TCRdb keeps only in-frame clonotypes and omits some of them. Here the sample spans about 73,000 clones, approximately 90% being singletons. The CDR3 sequence is 14 residues long. V gave up 4 bases and J gave up 9 bases, with 18 bases separating them. CDR1 and CDR2 from the germline V gene are MNHEY and SVGAGI. The material sequenced was CD4+ or CD8+ T cells sorted from blood, taken in a trial of the OX40 agonist ivuxolimab. The V and J genes are TRBV6-5 and TRBJ1-1; D is perhaps TRBD1 (5 bases). The sequence was collected from an adult with an advanced solid tumor such as melanoma, head and neck, liver or kidney cancer. The CDR3 reads CASSFIRTGPKAFF. Written as DNA, the CDR3 is TGTGCCAGCAGTTTCATTCGTACAGGACCCAAAGCTTTCTTT.